What follows are 32 T cell receptor beta chains derived from one specimen sequenced in a study of T-cell memory formation after mild COVID-19. TCRdb used MiXCR to reprocess the 5' RACE reads, holding one entry per CDR3 protein. The sample holds fewer than 700,000 distinct CDR3 sequences, roughly 18% seen once. Source material: PBMCs or a T cell subset sorted from them (not recorded which). The receptors shown here come from an adult woman who had mild COVID-19 (a few samples of this study predate the infection). Cell type and time point are not known.

This clonotype was picked up a small number of times. The gene calls are TRBV29-1 and TRBJ2-2; D is possibly TRBD1 or TRBD2 (6 bases each). Germline V gene lookup returns CDR1 SQVTM and CDR2 ANQGSEA. V lost 2 bases and J lost 0, with 10 bases in between. This CDR3 contains 15 residues. The CDR3: CSVERGDSNTGELFF. The CDR3 DNA follows: TGCAGCGTTGAAAGGGGGGACTCGAACACCGGGGAGCTGTTTTTT.

The chain has TRBV4-1 and TRBJ2-1; D not resolved. Trimming removed 8 bases at V and 1 base at J, with 12 bases between. The CDR3 totals 14 residues. Germline-derived CDR1 and CDR2 are MGHRA and YSYEKL. The CDR3 loop reads CASAQAPSYNEQFF. The CDR3 DNA reads TGCGCCAGCGCGCAGGCACCGTCCTACAATGAGCAGTTCTTC.

The chain recombines TRBV7-2 with TRBJ2-3, with 7 bases lining up with TRBD1. V shed 8 bases, J shed 7 bases, and the junction held 18 bases outside the gene matches. The CDR3 spans 16 residues. Germline V gene data show CDR1 as SGHTA and CDR2 as FQGNSA. CDR3 amino acids: CASGLGTGELFYTQYF. CDR3 nucleotide sequence: TGTGCCAGCGGACTTGGTACAGGGGAACTATTTTATACGCAGTATTTT.

This clonotype was seen only a few times. This rearrangement joins TRBV5-1 to TRBJ2-3; 10 bases are a match to TRBD2. Per germline, CDR1 SGHRS and CDR2 YFSETQ. Germline trimming cut 4 bases from V and 4 bases from J; bases unmatched to any gene: 3. CDR3 length: 14 residues. This CDR3 reads CASSPSGGADTQYF. Here the CDR3 DNA reads TGCGCCAGCAGCCCTAGCGGGGGCGCAGATACGCAGTATTTT.

The V gene is TRBV12-3 or TRBV12-4, the J gene TRBJ2-3; D ambiguous. V lost 2 bases and J 3 bases, leaving 12 bases between the germline ends. This CDR3 has 15 amino acids. The CDR3 sequence: CASSLTLGPTDTQYF. CDR3 DNA sequence: TGTGCCAGCAGTTTAACCCTGGGCCCGACAGATACGCAGTATTTT.

The chain couples TRBV12-3 or TRBV12-4 to TRBJ2-7; D perhaps matches TRBD1 (5 bases). V lost 5 bases, J lost 6 bases, and 11 bases lay in between. The CDR3 is 12 amino acids. The CDR3 reads CASSTTVPEQYF. The CDR3 DNA reads TGTGCCAGCAGTACGACAGTCCCCGAGCAGTACTTC.

This chain uses TRBV7-9 with TRBJ2-7; TRBD2 might be the D (6 bases). Germline CDR1 is SEHNR and CDR2 is FQNEAQ (reference sequence). The length of the CDR3 is 15 residues. V was pared by 5 bases and J by 1 base, with 15 bases between. CDR3 sequence reads: CASSPFGGGSYEQYF. For the CDR3, the DNA is TGTGCCAGCAGCCCTTTCGGGGGAGGATCCTACGAGCAGTACTTC.

The rearrangement links TRBV21-1 to TRBJ1-2; TRBD1, the table's D call, lacks a check against the DNA. TRBV21-1 is annotated as a pseudogene. The CDR3 spans 14 residues. Here the CDR3 DNA reads TGTGCCAGCAGCAAGACAGGGGGCGGCTATGGCTACACCTTC. Its protein is CASSKTGGGYGYTF.

This rearrangement joins TRBV5-1 to TRBJ2-5; possibly TRBD1 or TRBD2 for D (5 bases each). CDR1 and CDR2 from the germline V gene are SGHRS and YFSETQ. This CDR3 contains 13 residues. Trimming removed 4 bases from V and 3 bases from J, with 10 bases in between. CDR3 bases: TGCGCCAGCAGCCCACTAGGGGAAGAGACCCAGTACTTC. Amino acids: CASSPLGEETQYF.

The chain carries TRBV7-9 and TRBJ1-1; D is unresolved. Germline V CDR1 and CDR2: SEHNR, FQNEAQ (reference sequence). CDR3 length: 13 amino acids. Trimming left V 10 bases short and J 6 bases short, with 18 bases between. The CDR3 DNA follows: TGTGCCAACGAGTTAACAGCATCCCCTGAAGCTTTCTTT. It encodes CANELTASPEAFF.

This sequence joins TRBV3-1 and TRBJ2-7; D is unclear. Trimming left V 8 bases short and J 6 bases short, with 14 bases between. There are 12 residues in the CDR3. The germline V gene has CDR1 LGHDT and CDR2 YNNKEL (reference sequence). CDR3 sequence reads: CASEFAAGEQYF. CDR3 bases: TGTGCCAGCGAATTCGCGGCCGGCGAGCAGTACTTC.

This sequence joins TRBV6-5 and TRBJ2-2; D might be TRBD2 (6 bases). V lost 1 base to trimming and J lost 1 base, with 7 bases between them. CDR1 and CDR2 from the germline V gene are MNHEY and SVGAGI. This CDR3 has 15 residues. The CDR3 nucleotides are TGTGCCAGCAGTTACTTGCGGGAGAACACCGGGGAGCTGTTTTTT. Translating it yields CASSYLRENTGELFF.

The chain couples TRBV10-3 to TRBJ2-1, with 7 bases aligning to TRBD2. Losses at the gene ends were 8 bases for V and 0 bases for J; bases not matched to a gene: 13. The germline gives CDR1 ENHRY, CDR2 SYGVKD. The CDR3 sequence is 17 residues long. In DNA form, the CDR3 reads TGTGCCATCGAGTCTAGCGGAACAGGCAGCTCCTACAATGAGCAGTTCTTC. It specifies CAIESSGTGSSYNEQFF.

This clonotype occurred a few times. The chain employs TRBV29-1 and TRBJ2-1, with 7 positions matching TRBD1. The V gene end was trimmed by 2 bases and the J gene end by 15 bases; junction bases not matched to a gene: 10. This CDR3 has 12 residues. Germline V gives CDR1 SQVTM, CDR2 ANQGSEA. The CDR3 DNA is TGCAGCGTTGAAAGAGACAGGGACGGGTCGTTCTTC. Protein sequence: CSVERDRDGSFF.

J is TRBJ2-1 and V is TRBV20-1; D unclear. Trimming shortened V by 5 bases and J by 6 bases, and 11 bases separated the two germline ends. The CDR3 has 12 residues. Looked up from germline, CDR1 is DFQATT and CDR2 is SNEGSKA (reference sequence). CDR3 bases: TGCAGTGCTGGATTCCTGGGCAATGAGCAGTTCTTC. Its translation: CSAGFLGNEQFF.

This clonotype occurred a few times. V and J are TRBV20-1 and TRBJ2-3; 8 positions match TRBD2. The J segment lost 1 base and the V segment lost 4 bases, leaving 4 bases of the junction unmatched. CDR1 and CDR2 from the germline V gene are DFQATT and SNEGSKA (reference sequence). The CDR3 length is 14 residues. The CDR3 DNA sequence: TGCAGTGCTACCGGGACTAGTGGCACAGATACGCAGTATTTT. The encoded protein is CSATGTSGTDTQYF.

The chain couples TRBV13 to TRBJ2-7; D remains ambiguous. V was clipped by 2 bases and J by 0 bases, with 11 bases between them. The CDR3 length is 15 residues. The germline V gene has CDR1 PRHDT and CDR2 FYEKMQ (reference sequence). Here the CDR3 DNA reads TGTGCCAGCAGCTTAACAGACATCCTCTCCTACGAGCAGTACTTC. It codes for CASSLTDILSYEQYF.

This clonotype has more than one count but fewer than ten. This rearrangement joins TRBV5-1 to TRBJ2-7; TRBD1 agrees at 10 bases. Per germline, CDR1 SGHRS and CDR2 YFSETQ. The CDR3 loop spans 15 amino acids. J was trimmed by 5 bases and V by 4 bases; bases with no gene match: 9. The CDR3 DNA is TGCGCCAGCAGCAGGAGGACAGGGGGTTATCACGAGCAGTACTTC. Encoded protein: CASSRRTGGYHEQYF.

The CDR3 DNA is TGTGCCATCAGGGACGGATCTAGCACAGATACGCAGTATTTT. As protein: CAIRDGSSTDTQYF. This chain uses TRBV10-3 with TRBJ2-3; D call uncertain. The CDR3 totals 14 residues. CDR1 is ENHRY, CDR2 SYGVKD, per germline. Trimming removed 6 bases at V and 0 bases at J, with 10 bases between.

The rearrangement joins TRBV4-1 to TRBJ2-6; D may be TRBD2 (6 bases). Trimming left V 4 bases short and J 5 bases short, with 12 bases between. The CDR3 extends over 15 amino acids. CDR1 and CDR2 (germline): MGHRA, YSYEKL. As DNA, the CDR3 is TGCGCCAGCAGCCCCTCTGGAGGGTGGGCCAACGTCCTGACTTTC. Residues: CASSPSGGWANVLTF.

This sequence joins TRBV6-2 or TRBV6-3 and TRBJ1-5; D is unclear. CDR3 length equals 13 residues. The germline V and J ends were trimmed by 2 bases and 2 bases, with 4 bases remaining between them. Germline values: CDR1 MNHEY, CDR2 SVGEGT. CDR3 sequence: CASSYQGNQPQHF. The CDR3, as DNA: TGTGCCAGCAGTTACCAGGGCAATCAGCCCCAGCATTTT.

The J gene is TRBJ2-1, the V gene TRBV11-3, with a possible D match to TRBD2 (6 bases). V shed 5 bases and J shed 4 bases, with 9 bases lying between them. This CDR3 is built from 13 residues. From germline, CDR1 is SGHNT and CDR2 YENEEA. CDR3 DNA: TGTGCCAGCAGCGGCGGACTATACAATGAGCAGTTCTTC. Translating gives CASSGGLYNEQFF.

This clonotype was counted between two and nine times. The chain has TRBV5-1 and TRBJ1-1; 7 bases agree with TRBD1. The CDR3 is made up of 15 amino acids. Germline values: CDR1 SGHRS, CDR2 YFSETQ. V lost 4 bases, J lost 0 bases, and 6 bases stayed unmatched. The CDR3 here is CASSEGQYMNTEAFF. CDR3 sequence (DNA): TGCGCCAGCAGCGAGGGACAGTACATGAACACTGAAGCTTTCTTT.

The J gene is TRBJ2-2, the V gene TRBV25-1; D is possibly TRBD2 (7 bases). The CDR3 is 14 residues long. Germline CDR1 reads MGHDK; CDR2 reads SYGVNS. V lost 2 bases and J lost 4, with 8 bases in between. The CDR3, as DNA: TGTGCCAGCAGTGAAGGGGGGGCCACCGGGGAGCTGTTTTTT. Protein: CASSEGGATGELFF.

This CDR3 is CASSLDPQQAYYGYTF. The CDR3 DNA reads as TGTGCCAGCAGCTTAGACCCCCAACAGGCTTACTATGGCTACACCTTC. This sequence joins TRBV7-2 and TRBJ1-2; possibly TRBD1 for D (5 bases). The CDR3 contains 16 residues. Germline V gives CDR1 SGHTA, CDR2 FQGNSA. Trimming pared 1 base from V and 3 bases from J, leaving 15 bases between. Full variable domain (remainder filled in from reference TRBV7-2 and TRBJ1-2): GAGVSQSPSNKVTEKGKDVELRCDPISGHTALYWYRQSLGQGLEFLIYFQGNSAPDKSGLPSDRFSAERTGGSVSTLTIQRTQQEDSAVYLCASSLDPQQAYYGYTFGSGTRLTVV.

This sequence joins TRBV29-1 and TRBJ2-5; 10 bases fit TRBD1. Germline V gene data show CDR1 as SQVTM and CDR2 as ANQGSEA. The CDR3 runs 14 residues. The V and J ends lost 6 bases and 5 bases, in that order; junction bases with no gene match: 9. The CDR3 spells CSVAGTGVVETQYF. The CDR3, as DNA: TGCAGCGTAGCCGGGACAGGGGTAGTCGAGACCCAGTACTTC.

This rearrangement joins TRBV20-1 to TRBJ2-5, with 12 bases lining up with TRBD2. The CDR3 runs 16 residues. The germline V gene has CDR1 DFQATT and CDR2 SNEGSKA (reference sequence). V lost 1 base and J lost 5; bases outside the gene matches: 8. The CDR3 nucleotides are TGCAGTGCTAGAGGCACTAGCGGGGGGCGTTGGGAGACCCAGTACTTC. It is translated as CSARGTSGGRWETQYF.

V is TRBV12-3 or TRBV12-4 and J is TRBJ2-1; D unclear. This CDR3 spans 13 amino acids. The V end was cut by 5 bases, the J end by 4 bases, with 9 bases between. The CDR3 reads CASSPLGYNEQFF. The CDR3, as DNA: TGTGCCAGCAGTCCCCTAGGGTACAATGAGCAGTTCTTC.

This clonotype came up many times. The chain couples TRBV7-2 to TRBJ2-3; D possibly corresponds to TRBD2 (6 bases). The CDR3 totals 15 residues. The germline CDR1 and CDR2 sequences are SGHTA and FQGNSA. V was shortened by 3 bases and J by 0 bases, with 10 bases between the two germline ends. This chain's CDR3 is CASSFFGTSTDTQYF. The CDR3 DNA reads TGTGCCAGCAGCTTTTTCGGGACTAGCACAGATACGCAGTATTTT. The full variable domain, rest sourced from reference TRBV7-2 and TRBJ2-3, is GAGVSQSPSNKVTEKGKDVELRCDPISGHTALYWYRQSLGQGLEFLIYFQGNSAPDKSGLPSDRFSAERTGGSVSTLTIQRTQQEDSAVYLCASSFFGTSTDTQYFGPGTRLTVL.

The rearrangement uses TRBV28 and TRBJ1-2; D possibly corresponds to TRBD1 (5 bases). Germline V lookup: CDR1 MDHEN, CDR2 SYDVKM. CDR3 length: 14 amino acids. The germline V and J ends were trimmed by 6 bases and 0 bases, with 11 bases remaining between them. The CDR3 spells CASSREGPNYGYTF. As DNA, the CDR3 is TGTGCCAGCAGCCGAGAGGGGCCTAACTATGGCTACACCTTC.

This clonotype was detected only a few times. The chain combines TRBV19 with TRBJ1-2; D not resolved. The CDR3 has 16 amino acids. Germline CDR1 reads LNHDA; CDR2 reads SQIVND (reference sequence). With 0 bases removed from V and 5 bases from J, the gap between germline ends came to 16 bases. CDR3 in DNA: TGTGCCAGTAGTATAGATCAGCTCTCGGGCCGGTATGGCTACACCTTC. This gives the protein CASSIDQLSGRYGYTF. The variable domain in full, with the rest retrieved from reference TRBV19 and TRBJ1-2, is DGGITQSPKYLFRKEGQNVTLSCEQNLNHDAMYWYRQDPGQGLRLIYYSQIVNDFQKGDIAEGYSVSREKKESFPLTVTSAQKNPTAFYLCASSIDQLSGRYGYTFGSGTRLTVV.

This clonotype was seen repeatedly, ten times or more. The chain couples TRBV7-2 to TRBJ2-2; D perhaps matches TRBD2 (7 bases). V dropped 4 bases and J dropped 6 bases, with 15 bases sitting between them. The CDR3 runs to 15 residues. Germline V lookup: CDR1 SGHTA, CDR2 FQGNSA. In DNA form, the CDR3 reads TGTGCCAGCAGCTCATCTCGGGGGGCTGCCGGGGAGCTGTTTTTT. Amino acids: CASSSSRGAAGELFF.